The next 27 T cell receptor beta chains were all read from a single sample in a study of human T cells and chemical hapten exposure (dated by TCRdb to about 2021). The library relied on RACE. For sequencing, a NextSeq 500 was employed. The public reads were quality trimmed at Q25 with fastp and then assembled into clones with MiXCR by TCRdb, keeping productive beta chains. For every CDR3 protein sequence, its rows merge into one entry that carries the most common genes and DNA. The sample contains roughly 260,000 distinct CDR3 sequences, more than 6.5% of them found a single time. Roughly 2.5% of the sample belongs to the ten largest clones. The time point label here, explained by the study, means: pre-sensitization, week 0. Per the publication, the treatment or condition label means: therapeutic diphenylcyclopropenone sensitization with weekly scalp DPC. The sample was whole blood, taken in connection with sensitization to the hapten diphenylcyclopropenone (DPC). Receptors were obtained from a woman in her forties with alopecia areata. Some clones in this sample may be carry-over from other donors' samples.

This clonotype has a handful of counts. The chain has TRBV7-2 and TRBJ1-6; no firm D call. Germline values: CDR1 SGHTA, CDR2 FQGNSA. The CDR3 has 15 residues. The V and J ends lost 8 bases and 12 bases respectively, with 23 bases between them. CDR3 coding DNA: TGTGCCAGCGCGGACGGAGGAGGCAGCTACCAACCCCTCCACTTT. As protein: CASADGGGSYQPLHF. The full variable domain, completed using reference TRBV7-2 and TRBJ1-6, is GAGVSQSPSNKVTEKGKDVELRCDPISGHTALYWYRQSLGQGLEFLIYFQGNSAPDKSGLPSDRFSAERTGGSVSTLTIQRTQQEDSAVYLCASADGGGSYQPLHFGNGTRLTVT.

The chain combines TRBV5-5 with TRBJ2-7; no clear D gene. V dropped 0 bases and J dropped 2 bases, with 9 bases sitting between them. Germline V gene sequence: CDR1 SGHKS, CDR2 YYEKEE (reference sequence). The CDR3 loop spans 14 amino acids. CDR3 DNA: TGTGCCAGCAGCTTGGAGGGTTCCCCCTACGAGCAGTACTTC. It specifies CASSLEGSPYEQYF.

The sample holds many counts of this clonotype. V usage is TRBV28 and J usage is TRBJ1-5; D call uncertain. Germline V CDR1 and CDR2: MDHEN, SYDVKM. This CDR3 comprises 15 residues. V gave up 3 bases and J gave up 0 bases, with 9 bases separating them. CDR3 nucleotide sequence: TGTGCCAGCAGTTTCCAGGCCGGTAGCAATCAGCCCCAGCATTTT. The encoded protein is CASSFQAGSNQPQHF.

This clonotype appeared a few times. This chain connects TRBV29-1 to TRBJ2-1; D is unresolved. The CDR3 is made up of 16 amino acids. Germline assignment: CDR1 SQVTM and CDR2 ANQGSEA. Trimming cost V 7 bases and J 2 bases, with 21 bases left between them. The CDR3 DNA sequence: TGCAGCGCCCCAATTTTCGGGCAGCGAACCTACAATGAGCAGTTCTTC. It specifies CSAPIFGQRTYNEQFF.

This chain joins TRBV14 and TRBJ2-7, with D perhaps matching TRBD2 (6 bases). V was trimmed by 3 bases and J by 2 bases, leaving 14 bases between them. The CDR3 extends over 15 amino acids. Per the germline V gene, CDR1 is SGHDN and CDR2 is FVKESK. The CDR3 nucleotides read TGTGCCAGCAGCCACGACTGGGTAGCGGCCTACGAGCAGTACTTC. Its translation is CASSHDWVAAYEQYF.

This sequence joins TRBV28 and TRBJ2-7; 12 nucleotides line up with TRBD2. Germline CDR1 MDHEN, CDR2 SYDVKM. J gave up 4 bases and V 9 bases, and 4 bases lay outside the gene matches. This CDR3 contains 13 residues. The CDR3 DNA follows: TGTGCCAGTCGGACTAGCGGGGTATACGAGCAGTACTTC. Its protein product is CASRTSGVYEQYF.

This clonotype was picked up a small number of times. This chain links TRBV11-2 with TRBJ2-1; D not resolved. Trimming took 1 base from V and 7 from J, leaving 11 bases between them. This CDR3 has 14 residues. Germline-derived CDR1 and CDR2 are SGHAT and FQNNGV. For the CDR3, the DNA is TGTGCCAGCAGCTTAGGGTCAAGCTCGAATGAGCAGTTCTTC. It codes for CASSLGSSSNEQFF.

This clonotype was counted at least ten times. The chain joins TRBV11-1 to TRBJ2-6; D remains unclear. Trimming pared 7 bases from V and 3 bases from J, leaving 25 bases between. The CDR3 runs 19 residues. Germline-derived CDR1 and CDR2 are SGHAT and FQDESV (reference sequence). CDR3 amino acids: CASTTHMGSAILGANVLTF. CDR3 sequence (DNA): TGTGCCAGCACCACTCATATGGGGTCAGCGATACTTGGGGCCAACGTCCTGACTTTC.

This clonotype was seen more than once but under ten times. The chain carries TRBV7-6 and TRBJ2-7, with a weak D call TRBD1 (5 bases). Germline-derived CDR1 and CDR2 are SGHVS and FNYEAQ. The CDR3 has 14 amino acids. V lost 1 base, J lost 5 bases, and 12 bases lay in between. The DNA of the CDR3 is TGTGCCAGCAGCTTAGATCCAGGGCATCACGAGCAGTACTTC. Encoded protein: CASSLDPGHHEQYF.

This clonotype appeared many times. V is TRBV12-3 or TRBV12-4 and J is TRBJ1-1; D is perhaps TRBD1 (5 bases). The length of the CDR3 is 13 residues. Trimming stripped 8 bases from V and 1 base from J, with 11 bases between. CDR3 in DNA: TGTGCCAGCTCCCGTGGGGGGAACACTGAAGCTTTCTTT. It translates to CASSRGGNTEAFF.

This clonotype was seen at least ten times. This chain connects TRBV5-6 to TRBJ2-2; D unresolved. This CDR3 contains 13 residues. Per germline, CDR1 SGHDT and CDR2 YYEEEE. The V gene lost 1 base and the J gene lost 5 bases, with 6 bases spanning the gap. The DNA of the CDR3 is TGTGCCAGCAGCTTGATGGGGACCGGGGAGCTGTTTTTT. Amino acids: CASSLMGTGELFF.

The chain joins TRBV7-2 to TRBJ2-5; the D gene is possibly TRBD1 (7 bases). The CDR3 sequence is 14 residues long. The germline V and J ends were trimmed by 4 bases and 2 bases, with 11 bases remaining between them. CDR1 SGHTA and CDR2 FQGNSA come from the germline V gene. CDR3: CASSYQGGQETQYF. CDR3 nucleotides: TGTGCCAGCAGCTATCAGGGGGGTCAAGAGACCCAGTACTTC.

This chain connects TRBV12-3 or TRBV12-4 to TRBJ2-5, with D perhaps matching TRBD2 (5 bases). CDR3 length: 15 residues. V gave up 5 bases and J gave up 2 bases, with 15 bases separating them. CDR3 DNA: TGTGCCAGCAGTCTCCCCCCGGGGTTTCAAGAGACCCAGTACTTC. As protein: CASSLPPGFQETQYF.

This clonotype appeared many times. The chain uses TRBV20-1 and TRBJ2-2; 7 bases are shared with TRBD1. Germline CDR1 is DFQATT and CDR2 is SNEGSKA (reference sequence). The CDR3 loop spans 16 amino acids. V shed 0 bases and J 4 bases; nucleotides not matched to a gene: 8. Written as DNA, the CDR3 is TGCAGTGCTAGAGATTTTAGGGGGCTGGGCACCGGGGAGCTGTTTTTT. Translating it yields CSARDFRGLGTGELFF.

The V call is TRBV7-2, the J call TRBJ1-2; D gene unclear. Trimming pared 2 bases from V and 8 bases from J, leaving 9 bases between. The CDR3 has 12 amino acids. Germline V CDR1 and CDR2: SGHTA, FQGNSA. The CDR3 loop reads CASSLSRVGYTF. The CDR3 DNA reads as TGTGCCAGCAGCTTAAGTCGGGTCGGCTACACCTTC.

This clonotype was observed a few times. This rearrangement joins TRBV19 to TRBJ2-2; D might be TRBD1 (6 bases). V was pared by 3 bases and J by 4 bases, with 12 bases between. The CDR3 is 15 amino acids. Germline V gene sequence: CDR1 LNHDA, CDR2 SQIVND (reference sequence). CDR3 nucleotides: TGTGCCAGTAGTATGGCGCTACAGGGCACCGGGGAGCTGTTTTTT. As protein: CASSMALQGTGELFF.

The sample holds a few counts of this clonotype. V and J are TRBV6-2 or TRBV6-3 and TRBJ1-5; D gene unclear. CDR1 MNHEY and CDR2 SVGEGT come from the germline V gene. The CDR3 spans 15 residues. V lost 7 bases, J lost 0 bases, and 13 bases lay in between. The CDR3 region has the DNA TGTGCCAGCAAACGGGATCAGAATAGCAATCAGCCCCAGCATTTT. Its translation: CASKRDQNSNQPQHF.

The table lists this clonotype with a few counts. The junction differs from germline at one of its ends, possibly a read error. This rearrangement joins TRBV6-2 or TRBV6-3 to TRBJ1-3, with 7 bases that match TRBD1. The CDR3 extends over 14 amino acids. CDR1 and CDR2 from the germline V gene are MNHEY and SVGEGT. The CDR3 loop reads CWDHRDSSGNTIYF. CDR3 nucleotide sequence: TGCTGGGACCACCGGGACAGCTCTGGAAACACCATATATTTT.

There are many counts of this clonotype. The chain joins TRBV6-2 or TRBV6-3 to TRBJ2-5; D not certain. Germline V gives CDR1 MNHEY, CDR2 SVGEGT. The CDR3 runs to 12 residues. V lost 8 bases, J lost 5 bases, and 12 bases lay in between. The DNA of the CDR3 is TGTGCCAGCTCTCAGGTCGGGGAGACCCAGTACTTC. Translation gives CASSQVGETQYF.

This clonotype was seen ten or more times. The chain employs TRBV4-1 and TRBJ1-5; D uncertain. Between the trimmed V and J ends, which lost 2 bases and 0 bases, there was a span of 14 bases. The CDR3 loop spans 17 amino acids. Per germline, CDR1 MGHRA and CDR2 YSYEKL. The CDR3 nucleotides are TGCGCCAGCAGCCAAATCTTAGTAATCCCTAGCAATCAGCCCCAGCATTTT. Translation: CASSQILVIPSNQPQHF.

This clonotype was recorded at least ten times. This chain links TRBV9 with TRBJ1-2; no reliable D call. From germline, CDR1 is SGDLS and CDR2 YYNGEE. CDR3 length: 14 amino acids. The V gene lost 3 bases and the J gene lost 1 base, with 10 bases spanning the gap. CDR3 protein: CASSEQSFNYGYTF. CDR3 DNA sequence: TGTGCCAGCAGCGAACAGTCATTTAACTATGGCTACACCTTC. The variable domain in full, with the rest retrieved from reference TRBV9 and TRBJ1-2, is DSGVTQTPKHLITATGQRVTLRCSPRSGDLSVYWYQQSLDQGLQFLIQYYNGEERAKGNILERFSAQQFPDLHSELNLSSLELGDSALYFCASSEQSFNYGYTFGSGTRLTVV.

The table lists this clonotype with a few counts. The chain recombines TRBV28 with TRBJ2-1; 8 nucleotides align to TRBD2. CDR1 MDHEN and CDR2 SYDVKM come from the germline V gene. Losses at the gene ends were 5 bases for V and 10 bases for J; bases not matched to a gene: 13. CDR3 length: 15 amino acids. CDR3 region: CASSGSGMPGEEQFF. In DNA, the CDR3 is TGTGCCAGCAGTGGTAGCGGGATGCCGGGGGAGGAGCAGTTCTTC.

This clonotype has a handful of counts. The chain combines TRBV10-3 with TRBJ2-7; D perhaps matches TRBD2 (5 bases). Per the germline V gene, CDR1 is ENHRY and CDR2 is SYGVKD. The CDR3 runs 15 residues. V was clipped by 7 bases and J by 5 bases, with 21 bases between them. The DNA for the CDR3 is TGTGCCATCACCCCGACTACTCCCGGAGAGGACGAGCAGTACTTC. This gives the protein CAITPTTPGEDEQYF.

To note about this clonotype: Sequence at one end of the junction differs from germline and may be a read error. The genes are TRBV6-6 and TRBJ1-2, with a possible D match to TRBD1 (6 bases). Germline CDR1 reads MNHNY; CDR2 reads SVGAGI (reference sequence). This CDR3 has 14 amino acids. Here the CDR3 reads CASGYSQGNYGYTF. The CDR3 bases are TGTGCCAGCGGTTACTCGCAGGGGAACTATGGCTACACCTTC.

This clonotype was detected a few times. This sequence joins TRBV6-6 and TRBJ1-4; D perhaps matches TRBD1 (5 bases). The CDR3 extends over 16 amino acids. The V gene's germline CDR1 is MNHNY and CDR2 SVGAGI (reference sequence). V was cut by 2 bases and J by 4 bases, with 14 bases left in between. The chain's CDR3 is CASSYGAARSNEKLFF. The DNA of the CDR3 is TGTGCCAGCAGTTACGGGGCGGCAAGAAGTAATGAAAAACTGTTTTTT.

This chain joins TRBV12-3 or TRBV12-4 and TRBJ2-7; 10 bases map to TRBD2. CDR3 length equals 15 residues. Germline trimming cut 5 bases from V and 5 bases from J; bases unmatched to any gene: 9. Here the CDR3 reads CASSINRAGGDEQYF. The CDR3 DNA is TGTGCCAGCAGTATAAACCGAGCGGGAGGGGACGAGCAGTACTTC.

CDR3 in DNA: TGTGCCAGCAGCCTGAGGGGGCAGACGGGCCCAGAGACCCAGTACTTC. Translated, it gives CASSLRGQTGPETQYF. The chain recombines TRBV9 with TRBJ2-5, with TRBD1 identical over 7 bases. The germline V gene has CDR1 SGDLS and CDR2 YYNGEE. J gave up 4 bases and V 4 bases, and 13 bases lay outside the gene matches. The CDR3 totals 16 residues.